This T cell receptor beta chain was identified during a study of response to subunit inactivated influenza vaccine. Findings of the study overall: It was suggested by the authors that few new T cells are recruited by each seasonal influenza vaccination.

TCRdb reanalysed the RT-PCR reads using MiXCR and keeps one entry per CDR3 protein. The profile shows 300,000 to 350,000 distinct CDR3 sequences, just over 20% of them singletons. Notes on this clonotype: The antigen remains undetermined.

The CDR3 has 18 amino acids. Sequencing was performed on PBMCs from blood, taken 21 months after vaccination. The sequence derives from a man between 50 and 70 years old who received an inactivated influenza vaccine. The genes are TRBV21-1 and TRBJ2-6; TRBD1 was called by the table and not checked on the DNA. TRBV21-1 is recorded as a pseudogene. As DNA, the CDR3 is TGTGCCAGCAGCACCAACAGGGGGCGCTTCTCTGGGGCCAACGTCCTGACTTTC. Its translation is CASSTNRGRFSGANVLTF.